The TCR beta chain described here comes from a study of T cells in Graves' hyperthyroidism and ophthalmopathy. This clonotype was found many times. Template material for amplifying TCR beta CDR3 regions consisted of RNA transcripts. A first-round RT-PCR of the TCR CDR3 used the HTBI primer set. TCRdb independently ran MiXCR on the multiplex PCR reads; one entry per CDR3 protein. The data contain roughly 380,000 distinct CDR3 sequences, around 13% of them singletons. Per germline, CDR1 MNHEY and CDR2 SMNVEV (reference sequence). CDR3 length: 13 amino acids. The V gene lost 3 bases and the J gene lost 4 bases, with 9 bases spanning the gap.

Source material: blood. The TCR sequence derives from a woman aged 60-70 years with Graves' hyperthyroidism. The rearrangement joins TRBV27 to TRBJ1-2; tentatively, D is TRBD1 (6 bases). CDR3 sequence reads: CASSFRGIYGYTF. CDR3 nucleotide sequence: TGTGCCAGCAGTTTTAGGGGGATCTATGGCTACACCTTC.